This note documents a single T cell receptor beta chain sequence. Sequencing was performed with immunoSEQ multiplex PCR; in TCRdb, only in-frame clones are kept and a portion is missing. The sample lists more than 250,000 clones; almost 90% were seen once. Trimming at V came to 2 bases and at J to 7 bases, leaving 7 bases not matched to a gene. Germline lookup yields CDR1 SEHNR and CDR2 FQNEAQ (reference sequence). CDR3 length equals 15 residues. The record originates from a study of blood T cell repertoires in COVID-19. The receptor was derived from a woman aged 18-29 years with acute COVID-19. The rearrangement links TRBV7-9 to TRBJ2-3; 9 nucleotides match TRBD2. The specimen sequenced was PBMCs or T cells enriched from blood (not recorded which). The CDR3 reads CASSLLTSGTNTQYF. In DNA form, the CDR3 reads TGTGCCAGCAGCTTATTGACTAGCGGAACTAATACGCAGTATTTT.